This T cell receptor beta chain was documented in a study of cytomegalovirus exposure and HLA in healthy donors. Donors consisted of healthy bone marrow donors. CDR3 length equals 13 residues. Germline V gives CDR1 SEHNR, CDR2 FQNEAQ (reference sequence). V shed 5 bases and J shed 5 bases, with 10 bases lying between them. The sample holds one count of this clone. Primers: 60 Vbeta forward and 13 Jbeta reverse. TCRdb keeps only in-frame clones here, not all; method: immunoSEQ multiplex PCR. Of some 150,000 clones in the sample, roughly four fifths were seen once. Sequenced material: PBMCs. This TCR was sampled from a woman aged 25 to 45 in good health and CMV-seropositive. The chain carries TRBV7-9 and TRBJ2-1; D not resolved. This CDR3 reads CASSPTAHNEQFF. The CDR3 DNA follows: TGTGCCAGCAGCCCGACTGCGCACAATGAGCAGTTCTTC.